These T cell receptor beta chains were read from a single sample in a study of blood T cell repertoires in COVID-19. Sequencing was performed with immunoSEQ multiplex PCR; in TCRdb, only in-frame clones are kept and a portion is missing. The data contain around 70,000 clones, around 80% of them seen just once; the ten biggest clones take up 13%. Sequenced sample: peripheral blood. The receptors derive from a man aged 45-65 years with COVID-19, enrolled during active disease. Both conserved end residues are part of each CDR3. Fields, in order: clone size, D gene, J gene, V gene, CDR3 DNA, CDR3 protein. A D gene is named only where the DNA matches it firmly. Not every row has a clone size; where given, it reads once, few, many or a size class.

- TRBD2 TRBJ2-1 TRBV14 TGTGCCAGCAGCCAAGAAGGATGGCGGGAGGGCCCTTACAATGAGCAGTTCTTC CASSQEGWREGPYNEQFF
- - TRBJ2-2 TRBV19 TGTGCCAGTAGGAGGGGGTCCGCGAACACCGGGGAGCTGTTTTTT CASRRGSANTGELFF
- TRBD2 TRBJ2-3 TRBV11-1 TGTGCCAGCAGCTTAGGGACTAGCGGGAGTACAGATACGCAGTATTTT CASSLGTSGSTDTQYF
- - TRBJ2-7 TRBV5-4 TGTGCCAGCAGCTCAAAAAAAGGCTTGGGGAGCTCCTACGAGCAGTACTTC CASSSKKGLGSSYEQYF
- - TRBJ2-7 TRBV6-5 TGTGCCAGCAGTTACTCGACCAGGGGATACGAGCAGTACTTC CASSYSTRGYEQYF
- - TRBJ2-3 TRBV14 TGTGCCAGCAGCCAATTGCGGGGGCGAAACACAGATACGCAGTATTTT CASSQLRGRNTDTQYF
- - TRBJ1-3 TRBV7-8 TGTGCCAGCAGCTTAGTATTCGGGTCCAGCTCTGGAAACACCATATATTTT CASSLVFGSSSGNTIYF
- TRBD2 TRBJ2-1 TRBV13 TGTGCCAGCAGCTTAGGATTGGCTAGCGGCTCCTACAATGAGCAGTTCTTC CASSLGLASGSYNEQFF
few TRBD1 TRBJ2-1 TRBV14 TGTGCCAGCAGCCCGATACATGGACAGGAAAGTGAGCAGTTCTTC CASSPIHGQESEQFF
few - TRBJ2-3 TRBV2 TGTGCCAGCATTCGGGGTCAGCGCGATACGCAGTATTTT CASIRGQRDTQYF
- - TRBJ2-7 TRBV24-1 TGTGCCACCAGTGCGTCCGAGGCCGAGCAGTACTTC CATSASEAEQYF
- - TRBJ2-1 TRBV19 TGTGCCAGTAGTACCGCCCCGCCCCTAGTGAAGCAGTTCTTC CASSTAPPLVKQFF
- - TRBJ2-1 TRBV7-8 TGTGCCAGCAGTTTGCAGCGGGTCCCGTCCTACAATGAGCAGTTCTTC CASSLQRVPSYNEQFF
once TRBD1 TRBJ1-4 TRBV5-1 TGCGCCAGCAGTACAGGGGGCGCGGGGACTAATGAAAAACTGTTTTTT CASSTGGAGTNEKLFF
- - TRBJ2-7 TRBV5-6 TGTGCCAGCAGCTTGGATTACAGGGTCGAGCAGTACTTC CASSLDYRVEQYF
- TRBD1 TRBJ2-3 TRBV6-4 TGTGCCAGCAGTGACTCAGGGGGCGCAGATACGCAGTATTTT CASSDSGGADTQYF
- TRBD1 TRBJ1-5 TRBV25-1 TGTGCCAGCAGTGGGAGGGGGCCCGATCAGCCCCAGCATTTT CASSGRGPDQPQHF
- - TRBJ1-5 TRBV9 TGTGCCAGCAGCGCTGGACACCTCGGACAGCCCCAGCATTTT CASSAGHLGQPQHF
- TRBD1 TRBJ1-1 TRBV30 TGTGCCTGGGACAGGGGAGGCACTGAAGCTTTCTTT CAWDRGGTEAFF
few - TRBJ2-2 TRBV14 TGTGCCAGCAGCCAAGGGTCCGGCGGAACCGGGGAGCTGTTTTTT CASSQGSGGTGELFF
- - TRBJ2-1 TRBV6-4 TGTGCCAGCAGTGGCGGCTCGTACAATGAGCAGTTCTTC CASSGGSYNEQFF
- TRBD1 TRBJ1-5 TRBV10-3 TGTGCCATCAGTGGAGGTCCGGACAGGGAAGGCAATCAGCCCCAGCATTTT CAISGGPDREGNQPQHF
- - TRBJ1-2 TRBV30 TGTGCCTGGAGGTTCGATGGCTACACCTTC CAWRFDGYTF
- - TRBJ1-1 TRBV5-5 TGTGCCAGCAGCAGAGTACCAGGGAACACTGAAGCTTTCTTT CASSRVPGNTEAFF
once - TRBJ2-7 TRBV10-1 TGCGCCAGCATACCTCAGGGCTACGAGCAGTACTTC CASIPQGYEQYF
- TRBD2 TRBJ2-7 TRBV6-2/TRBV6-3 TGTGCCAGCAGTTACTCAGTAGCGGGAGCCGACGAGCAGTACTTC CASSYSVAGADEQYF
- TRBD2 TRBJ2-7 TRBV28 TGTGCCAGCCTAACCTTGGGAGGGACCTACGAGCAGTACTTC CASLTLGGTYEQYF
many - TRBJ2-1 TRBV9 TGTGCCAGCAGCTTCAATACGGTTGAGCAGTTCTTC CASSFNTVEQFF
- - TRBJ1-5 TRBV28 TGTGCCAGCCAGTATAGCAATCAGCCCCAGCATTTT CASQYSNQPQHF
- - TRBJ1-1 TRBV6-6 TGTGCCAGCAGTCGACAGGAGGAGGTCGGGGCTTTCTTT CASSRQEEVGAFF
- - TRBJ1-2 TRBV4-1 TGCGCCAGCAGCCAAGAAACAGGGTCCCCCTATGGCTACACCTTC CASSQETGSPYGYTF
- TRBD1 TRBJ1-2 TRBV6-6 TGTGCCAGCAGTCCACCGGGACAGGCCAACTATGGCTACACCTTC CASSPPGQANYGYTF
- TRBD2 TRBJ2-3 TRBV4-1 TGCGCCAGCAGCCCTAGCGGAGGGACTAGCACAGATACGCAGTATTTT CASSPSGGTSTDTQYF
- TRBD2 TRBJ2-1 TRBV6-2/TRBV6-3 TGTGCCAGCAGTTACCCCCGCACTAGCGGGAGGGCCGGCTCCTACAATGAGCAGTTCTTC CASSYPRTSGRAGSYNEQFF
once TRBD1 TRBJ1-2 TRBV24-1 TGTGCCACTTTCCGCAGGACAGGGACGGACTACACCTTC CATFRRTGTDYTF
- - TRBJ2-7 TRBV29-1 TGCAGCGCCGCCCAAACGGGAGACGAGCAGTACTTC CSAAQTGDEQYF
- - TRBJ2-1 TRBV19 TGTGCCAGTAGTGACTACGGTTCCTACAATGAGCAGTTCTTC CASSDYGSYNEQFF
- - TRBJ2-1 TRBV21-1 TGTGCCAGCAGCAAAGCGGACAGAGGGCTGAGGAATGAGCAGTTCTTC CASSKADRGLRNEQFF
- - TRBJ2-6 TRBV5-1 TGCGCCAGCAGCTTGGAGCTCTCTGGGGCCAACGTCCTGACTTTC CASSLELSGANVLTF
- TRBD1 TRBJ1-5 TRBV19 TGTGCCAGTAGAGCACAAGGGACAGGGGGTCAGCCCCAGCATTTT CASRAQGTGGQPQHF
- - TRBJ2-2 TRBV6-5 TGTGCCAGCAGTTACCGGCCGACAGCGAACACCGGGGAGCTGTTTTTT CASSYRPTANTGELFF
- - TRBJ2-2 TRBV19 TGTGCCAGTCGGCGGCTTACCGGGGAGCTGTTTTTT CASRRLTGELFF
- - TRBJ2-1 TRBV21-1 TGTGCCAGCAGCATAACCCGGTACAATGAGCAGTTCTTC CASSITRYNEQFF
- TRBD1 TRBJ1-2 TRBV7-9 TGTGCCAGCAGCGACCGGGCGGACAGGCCTTATGGCTACACCTTC CASSDRADRPYGYTF
- - TRBJ2-6 TRBV4-3 TGCGCCAGCAGCGATCCGGACACGGTGTTGGGGGCCAACGTCCTGACTTTC CASSDPDTVLGANVLTF
few - TRBJ2-7 TRBV11-1 TGTGCCAGCAGCTTAGCCAGGGCAGGAGAGCAGTACTTC CASSLARAGEQYF
- - TRBJ1-5 TRBV30 TGTGCCTGGAGTGGGGGGGGAGGGATCAATCAGCCCCAGCATTTT CAWSGGGGINQPQHF
- - TRBJ2-1 TRBV9 TGTGCCAGCAGCGTAGCTCTGAGTTTCCCCAACAATGAGCAGTTCTTC CASSVALSFPNNEQFF
- - TRBJ2-7 TRBV6-5 TGTGCCAGCAAAAAGGAGGCGGGGAGCTCCTACGAGCAGTACTTC CASKKEAGSSYEQYF
- - TRBJ2-7 TRBV3-1/TRBV3-2 TGTGCCAGCAGCCAACAGCGGAACTACGAGCAGTACTTC CASSQQRNYEQYF
- TRBD2 TRBJ2-1 TRBV29-1 TGCAGCGTTAGGAGGCGGGAGGGCCCGAATGAGCAGTTCTTC CSVRRREGPNEQFF
few TRBD1 TRBJ2-7 TRBV5-4 TGTGCCAGCAGCACCCGGACAGGGAGTATTTACGAGCAGTACTTC CASSTRTGSIYEQYF
few - TRBJ2-2 TRBV5-4 TGTGCCAGCAGCTTGCCCCCCGGGGGCACCGGGGAGCTGTTTTTT CASSLPPGGTGELFF
- - TRBJ2-3 TRBV2 TGTGCCAGCAGTGGCCTTAGCTCCACAGATACGCAGTATTTT CASSGLSSTDTQYF
- - TRBJ2-6 TRBV24-1 TGTGCCACCAGCCTCTCTGGGGCCAACGTCCTGACTTTC CATSLSGANVLTF